What follows describes a single TCR beta chain. Its antigen is as yet unknown. The data belong to a study of Ad26.COV2.S vaccination and SARS-CoV-2 variants. Study-wide background: Intramuscular Ad26.COV2.S at 5x10^10 or 1x10^11 viral particles.

Notes on the study in general: The TCR-based breadth and depth measures might underestimate overall T cell responses.

Treatment defined: some 19 received Ad26.COV2.S at low or high dose, single or two shots; roughly five received placebo; per-sample allocation not given. Specimen acquisition occurred on day 63 following the initial vaccine or placebo injection. An adult donor aged 18-55 years was enrolled in Boston. The CDR3 runs 14 residues. The J segment lost 2 bases and the V segment lost 4 bases, leaving 4 bases of the junction unmatched. Looked up from germline, CDR1 is MGHRA and CDR2 is YSYEKL. Clones were sequenced by immunoSEQ multiplex PCR, and TCRdb holds only the in-frame ones, with some missing. Of about 680,000 clones in the sample, roughly 90% were seen once.

The TCR comes from a person between 18 and 65 years old who received the Ad26.COV2.S COVID-19 vaccine or a placebo. The sequences come from peripheral blood, collected in a trial of Ad26.COV2.S vaccine versus placebo. The V gene is TRBV4-1, the J gene TRBJ2-5; 7 nucleotides agree with TRBD1. The CDR3 DNA reads TGCGCCAGCAGCCCATTGGGACAGCAAGAGACCCAGTACTTC. Its protein is CASSPLGQQETQYF.